This entry is about one T cell receptor (beta chain). Its antigen remains unknown. Here immunoSEQ multiplex PCR was the method, and the copy in TCRdb shows in-frame clones only, minus some. Found here are some 69,000 clones, 83% of them singletons; the top ten hold about 23%. This sample was included in a study of T cell responses to AZD1222 COVID-19 vaccine. The study's findings and limits: A mostly white British donor set with more females was recruited, and clonal diversity was possibly underestimated. Two AZD1222 doses significantly raised spike-specific TCR breadth and depth over controls.

The V end was cut by 7 bases, the J end by 2 bases, with 15 bases between. The CDR3 contains 15 residues. Germline V gene lookup returns CDR1 SGHTA and CDR2 FQGNSA. Second-dose timings of about 4 or about 12 weeks were pooled. The rearrangement uses TRBV7-2 and TRBJ1-3, with D unresolved. Source: peripheral blood, taken 28 days after the second AZD1222 dose. The TCR originated in an adult who received the AZD1222 COVID-19 vaccine. CDR3 residues: CASIDGLYPGNTIYF. In DNA form, the CDR3 reads TGTGCCAGCATCGACGGGCTTTACCCTGGAAACACCATATATTTT.